This T cell receptor beta chain was sequenced during a study of blood T cell repertoires in COVID-19. For the study at large: Italy, Spain and the United States were the sources of the convalescent and acute COVID-19 samples. In each case, the material was cDNA or gDNA derived from T cells, B-cell-depleted T cells, or PBMCs.

The authors' processing: Amplification of reference gene primers was used by the study to estimate nucleated cell counts. Method: immunoSEQ multiplex PCR; TCRdb's copy keeps in-frame clones and lacks some. Clone size and V and J calls were adopted from that table, with D and trimming inferred from the DNA. Of 150,000 to 200,000 clones in the sample, roughly nine tenths were seen once. The sequence came from a woman between 65 and 79 years old with acute or convalescent COVID-19. The sequencing sample was made of peripheral blood.

DNA for the CDR3: TGTGCCAGCAGCCGCGCGGGGGTCCACGAGCAGTACTTC. This encodes CASSRAGVHEQYF. The chain links TRBV7-6 to TRBJ2-7; 7 positions agree with TRBD2. The CDR3 sequence is 13 residues long. V shed 5 bases, J shed 5 bases, and the junction held 6 bases outside the gene matches. Germline V gene lookup returns CDR1 SGHVS and CDR2 FNYEAQ.